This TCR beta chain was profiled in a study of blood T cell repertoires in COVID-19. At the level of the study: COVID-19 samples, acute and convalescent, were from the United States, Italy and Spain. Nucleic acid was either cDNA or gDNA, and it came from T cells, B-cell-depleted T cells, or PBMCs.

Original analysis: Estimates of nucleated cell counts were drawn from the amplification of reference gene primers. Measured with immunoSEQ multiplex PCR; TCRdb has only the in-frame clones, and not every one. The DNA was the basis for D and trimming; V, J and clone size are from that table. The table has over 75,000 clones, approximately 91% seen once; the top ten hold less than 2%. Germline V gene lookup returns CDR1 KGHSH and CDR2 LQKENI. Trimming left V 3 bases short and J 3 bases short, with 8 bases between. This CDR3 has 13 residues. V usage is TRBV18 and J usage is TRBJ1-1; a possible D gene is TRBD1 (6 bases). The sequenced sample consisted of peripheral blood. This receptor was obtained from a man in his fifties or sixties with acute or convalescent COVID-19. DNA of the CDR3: TGTGCCAGCTCACCGGGACAAGACACTGAAGCTTTCTTT. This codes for CASSPGQDTEAFF.